Listed here are 30 T cell receptor beta chains from one sample, sequenced in a study of response to subunit inactivated influenza vaccine (dated by TCRdb to 2016 to 2018). Libraries came from RT-PCR. The sequencing machine was an Illumina HiSeq 2500. TCRdb trimmed public reads at Q25 via fastp, called clones via MiXCR and kept in-frame beta chains. Rows are unified per CDR3 protein, each entry keeping the most common DNA and genes. This sample has about 170,000 distinct CDR3 sequences in its table, and about 12% of those were observed once. The ten top clones hold about 29% of the sample. This sample also belongs to another study, concerning T cells expressing NK-cell markers. Looking at the second paper: 5'RACE template switching, by which a universal primer site and unique molecular identifiers were added, was used to make TCR beta cDNA libraries.

The sample consisted of CD8+ T cells sorted from PBMCs, taken approximately 12 days after vaccination. The receptors derive from a man aged 45-65 years who received an inactivated influenza vaccine. Donor details come from another sample of the same person, matched by shared clones.

This clonotype was seen ten or more times. The genes are TRBV6-1 and TRBJ2-1; perhaps TRBD1 as D (6 bases). V dropped 5 bases and J dropped 6 bases, with 11 bases sitting between them. From germline, CDR1 is MNHNS and CDR2 SASEGT. CDR3 length equals 13 residues. CDR3: CASSPGQSNEQFF. The CDR3 DNA reads as TGTGCCAGCAGTCCCGGACAGAGCAATGAGCAGTTCTTC.

This chain uses TRBV15 with TRBJ2-1, with D perhaps matching TRBD2 (5 bases). The germline gives CDR1 LNHNV, CDR2 YYDKDF (reference sequence). V lost 2 bases to trimming and J lost 4 bases, with 15 bases between them. The CDR3 totals 16 residues. CDR3 DNA sequence: TGTGCCACCAGCAGAACTACTAGGGAAACTTACAATGAGCAGTTCTTC. This codes for CATSRTTRETYNEQFF.

This chain joins TRBV29-1 and TRBJ2-7; perhaps D is TRBD1 or TRBD2 (6 bases each). Between the trimmed V and J ends, which lost 1 base and 0 bases, there was a span of 16 bases. Germline loops: CDR1 SQVTM, CDR2 ANQGSEA. The CDR3 runs 16 residues. The CDR3 DNA reads TGCAGCGTTGAAGGGTGGGGGGCTGGGAGCTCCTACGAGCAGTACTTC. Translated, it gives CSVEGWGAGSSYEQYF.

This sequence joins TRBV4-3 and TRBJ2-4; 9 positions agree with TRBD1. Trimming at V came to 5 bases and at J to 0 bases, leaving 11 bases not matched to a gene. Per the germline V gene, CDR1 is LGHNA and CDR2 is YSLEER. The CDR3 spans 18 residues. CDR3 amino acids: CASSAGTGLDLAKNIQYF. DNA for the CDR3: TGCGCCAGCAGCGCCGGGACAGGGCTCGATTTAGCCAAAAACATTCAGTACTTC.

V usage is TRBV5-1 and J usage is TRBJ2-3; 9 nucleotides match TRBD2. CDR3 length equals 17 residues. After removal of 2 bases from V and 1 base from J, the junction contained 8 bases not matched to a gene. Looked up from germline, CDR1 is SGHRS and CDR2 is YFSETQ. CDR3 DNA: TGCGCCAGCAGCTTTTTGGTAGCGGGAGATGGCACAGATACGCAGTATTTT. Translation: CASSFLVAGDGTDTQYF.

A few counts support this clonotype. The V and J genes are TRBV7-9 and TRBJ2-1, with TRBD2 matching over 8 bases. Germline trimming cut 3 bases from V and 8 bases from J; bases unmatched to any gene: 3. Germline CDR1 reads SEHNR; CDR2 reads FQNEAQ (reference sequence). CDR3 length: 13 amino acids. The CDR3 spells CASSFGTRDEQFF. The DNA of the CDR3 is TGTGCCAGCAGCTTCGGGACTAGAGATGAGCAGTTCTTC.

The rearrangement uses TRBV5-1 and TRBJ1-2, with a tentative D call TRBD1 (5 bases). CDR1 is SGHRS and CDR2 is YFSETQ in the germline V gene. Trimming left V 2 bases short and J 4 bases short, with 12 bases between. The CDR3 covers 14 residues. The CDR3 loop reads CASSLRQFSYGYTF. The CDR3 DNA is TGCGCCAGCAGCTTACGACAGTTTTCCTATGGCTACACCTTC.

This clonotype was counted a few times. The chain carries TRBV19 and TRBJ2-1; 7 bases align to TRBD1. In germline, CDR1 is LNHDA, CDR2 SQIVND (reference sequence). V lost 9 bases and J lost 9; bases outside the gene matches: 11. The CDR3 is 13 amino acids. The CDR3 sequence: CARPHDRACEQFF. The CDR3 nucleotides read TGTGCCAGACCCCACGACAGGGCCTGTGAGCAGTTCTTC. Based on the CDR3 plus reference TRBV19 and TRBJ2-1, the full variable domain is DGGITQSPKYLFRKEGQNVTLSCEQNLNHDAMYWYRQDPGQGLRLIYYSQIVNDFQKGDIAEGYSVSREKKESFPLTVTSAQKNPTAFYLCARPHDRACEQFFGPGTRLTVL.

About this clonotype itself: Since a much larger clone is just one base distant, this may be a read error. This chain links TRBV4-3 with TRBJ2-5, with D possibly being TRBD1 (5 bases). This CDR3 comprises 15 residues. The germline V gene has CDR1 LGHNA and CDR2 YSLEER. The CDR3 DNA follows: TGCTCCAGCAGCCAGGTACAGGAGAACCAAGAGACCCAGTACTTC. Protein: CSSSQVQENQETQYF.

The V gene is TRBV4-3, the J gene TRBJ2-2, with D perhaps matching TRBD1 or TRBD2 (5 bases each). Looked up from germline, CDR1 is LGHNA and CDR2 is YSLEER. This CDR3 contains 17 residues. V lost 0 bases, J lost 7 bases, and 18 bases lay in between. For the CDR3, the DNA is TGCGCCAGCAGCCAAGATTCCCTTGGACTTGGGGGCGGGGAGCTGTTTTTT. This encodes CASSQDSLGLGGGELFF.

This clonotype was picked up a small number of times. This chain connects TRBV14 to TRBJ1-6; D may be TRBD1 (6 bases). V lost 6 bases and J lost 7, with 13 bases in between. The CDR3 length is 14 residues. Germline lookup yields CDR1 SGHDN and CDR2 FVKESK. The CDR3 reads CASSPFTGNSPLHF. CDR3 coding DNA: TGTGCCAGCAGTCCATTTACAGGGAATTCACCCCTCCACTTT.

This clonotype was counted only a few times. The chain recombines TRBV11-2 with TRBJ2-5; TRBD2 aligns across 12 bases. Trimming at V came to 0 bases and at J to 1 base, leaving 6 bases not matched to a gene. The CDR3 contains 18 residues. Germline V gene lookup returns CDR1 SGHAT and CDR2 FQNNGV. The CDR3 sequence: CASSLDPGLAGPQETQYF. CDR3 nucleotides: TGTGCCAGCAGCTTAGATCCGGGACTAGCGGGCCCCCAAGAGACCCAGTACTTC. Together with reference TRBV11-2 and TRBJ2-5, the CDR3 gives the full variable domain: EAGVAQSPRYKIIEKRQSVAFWCNPISGHATLYWYQQILGQGPKLLIQFQNNGVVDDSQLPKDRFSAERLKGVDSTLKIQPAKLEDSAVYLCASSLDPGLAGPQETQYFGPGTRLLVL.

This clonotype was counted ten times or more. The genes are TRBV29-1 and TRBJ2-1; D not resolved. CDR3 length: 13 amino acids. CDR1 and CDR2 (germline): SQVTM, ANQGSEA. Trimming removed 3 bases from V and 2 bases from J, with 8 bases in between. The CDR3 reads CSVDPVAYNEQFF. CDR3 in DNA: TGCAGCGTTGATCCGGTTGCCTACAATGAGCAGTTCTTC.

The gene calls are TRBV10-2 and TRBJ2-5; 8 nucleotides align to TRBD2. CDR3 size: 15 residues. V was clipped by 4 bases and J by 9 bases; unmatched bases: 13. The germline gives CDR1 WSHSY, CDR2 SAAADI. CDR3 in amino acids: CASSVELAGGGPQYF. The CDR3 DNA is TGCGCCAGCAGTGTGGAGCTAGCGGGCGGTGGGCCCCAGTACTTC.

This clonotype was counted ten times or more. This rearrangement joins TRBV3-1 to TRBJ2-1, with no clear D. Germline CDR1 LGHDT, CDR2 YNNKEL (reference sequence). The CDR3 is 14 amino acids. V lost 0 bases and J 8 bases, leaving 11 bases between the germline ends. The CDR3 DNA is TGTGCCAGCAGCCAAGAAAGGCAGATCGATGAGCAGTTCTTC. Amino acids: CASSQERQIDEQFF.

This clonotype was detected a few times. The V gene is TRBV28, the J gene TRBJ2-7; 7 bases align to TRBD1. Germline V gives CDR1 MDHEN, CDR2 SYDVKM. The V gene end was trimmed by 2 bases and the J gene end by 5 bases; junction bases not matched to a gene: 6. The CDR3 extends over 14 amino acids. The CDR3 region has the DNA TGTGCCAGCAGTTTAAACAGGGGCATGGACGAGCAGTACTTC. It specifies CASSLNRGMDEQYF.

There are many counts of this clonotype. V and J are TRBV6-2 or TRBV6-3 and TRBJ2-5, with D perhaps TRBD2 (6 bases). Looked up from germline, CDR1 is MNHEY and CDR2 is SVGEGT. Between the trimmed V and J ends, which lost 5 bases and 1 base, there was a span of 8 bases. The CDR3 extends over 13 amino acids. The CDR3 reads CASSRGIQETQYF. The CDR3 DNA follows: TGTGCCAGCAGTCGGGGGATCCAAGAGACCCAGTACTTC.

This chain joins TRBV2 and TRBJ2-5, with D hard to call. Trimming took 5 bases from V and 0 from J, leaving 16 bases between them. This CDR3 contains 16 residues. Looked up from germline, CDR1 is SNHLY and CDR2 is FYNNEI. CDR3: CASSSPYSLYQETQYF. The DNA of the CDR3 is TGTGCCAGCAGTTCCCCATACTCATTGTACCAAGAGACCCAGTACTTC.

This clonotype occurred many times. V usage is TRBV29-1 and J usage is TRBJ2-2, with D perhaps matching TRBD2 (6 bases). Germline CDR1 is SQVTM and CDR2 is ANQGSEA. The V end lost 4 bases, the J end lost 6 bases, and 9 bases lay between the germline ends. This CDR3 is built from 12 residues. CDR3 nucleotide sequence: TGCAGCGTTGCGGGGAGGCCCGGGGAGCTGTTTTTT. This translates into CSVAGRPGELFF.

This clonotype was seen more than once but under ten times. The chain combines TRBV15 with TRBJ1-5; no firm D call. Germline CDR1 reads LNHNV; CDR2 reads YYDKDF (reference sequence). The CDR3 is made up of 13 amino acids. V lost 3 bases, J lost 4 bases, and 7 bases lay in between. The CDR3 sequence: CATSRGWNQPQHF. The CDR3 nucleotides read TGTGCCACCAGCAGGGGTTGGAATCAGCCCCAGCATTTT.

V and J are TRBV2 and TRBJ2-1; D gene uncertain. V was trimmed by 10 bases and J by 2 bases, leaving 18 bases between them. Germline-derived CDR1 and CDR2 are SNHLY and FYNNEI. The CDR3 is made up of 15 amino acids. DNA for the CDR3: TGTGCCATCTTCCTTCTTACTGCAACCTACAATGAGCAGTTCTTC. Translation: CAIFLLTATYNEQFF.

The chain links TRBV29-1 to TRBJ2-1, with D tentatively TRBD1 (6 bases). Trimming stripped 6 bases from V and 4 bases from J, with 16 bases between. The CDR3 sequence is 14 residues long. CDR1 is SQVTM and CDR2 is ANQGSEA in the germline V gene. CDR3: CSVFLLTGYNEQFF. CDR3 nucleotides: TGCAGCGTCTTCCTCCTTACAGGGTACAATGAGCAGTTCTTC.

The chain carries TRBV20-1 and TRBJ2-5, with D possibly matching TRBD2 (6 bases). The CDR3 sequence is 13 residues long. Germline V gene data show CDR1 as DFQATT and CDR2 as SNEGSKA (reference sequence). Trimming stripped 1 base from V and 4 bases from J, with 10 bases between. The DNA of the CDR3 is TGCAGTGCTAGAGGTTTGACTAGAGAGACCCAGTACTTC. Amino acids: CSARGLTRETQYF.

Only a few counts were recorded for this clonotype. This chain links TRBV12-3 or TRBV12-4 with TRBJ1-2, with 8 positions matching TRBD1. This CDR3 contains 17 residues. Trimming removed 1 base from V and 2 bases from J; junction bases left unmatched: 9. The CDR3 DNA reads TGTGCCAGCAGTTTAGTCCGGCGGAGACAGGGGAACTATGGCTACACCTTC. Translating it yields CASSLVRRRQGNYGYTF.

The chain has TRBV2 and TRBJ1-2; 12 nucleotides agree with TRBD1. The CDR3 sequence is 14 residues long. CDR1 is SNHLY, CDR2 FYNNEI, per germline. V lost 7 bases to trimming and J lost 8 bases; unmatched junction nucleotides: 8. As DNA, the CDR3 is TGTGCCAGCATCGACGGGACAGGGGGCCGCGGCTACACCTTC. This translates into CASIDGTGGRGYTF. The complete variable domain, with remaining parts taken from reference TRBV2 and TRBJ1-2, reads EPEVTQTPSHQVTQMGQEVILRCVPISNHLYFYWYRQILGQKVEFLVSFYNNEISEKSEIFDDQFSVERPDGSNFTLKIRSTKLEDSAMYFCASIDGTGGRGYTFGSGTRLTVV.

This chain links TRBV23-1 with TRBJ2-3; D remains unclear. Being an ORF, TRBV23-1 has a function that is uncertain. The CDR3 length is 14 residues. The V end lost 0 bases, the J end lost 6 bases, and 10 bases lay between the germline ends. The CDR3 reads CASSQSPGRDTQYF. The CDR3 DNA reads TGCGCCAGCAGTCAATCCCCCGGACGCGATACGCAGTATTTT.

A few counts support this clonotype. V is TRBV4-3 and J is TRBJ2-1; the match to TRBD1 covers 8 bases. V lost 2 bases and J lost 5; bases outside the gene matches: 8. This CDR3 region has 16 residues. Germline-derived CDR1 and CDR2 are LGHNA and YSLEER. DNA of the CDR3: TGCGCCAGCAGCCAAACCGCAGGGGGCGCAGACAATGAGCAGTTCTTC. It codes for CASSQTAGGADNEQFF.

V gene TRBV6-2 or TRBV6-3 combines with J gene TRBJ2-7, with 8 nucleotides matching TRBD2. V gave up 1 base and J gave up 4 bases; unmatched junction bases: 21. Germline V CDR1 and CDR2: MNHEY, SVGEGT. This CDR3 comprises 20 residues. Here the CDR3 reads CASSYYPLAEQYLGAYEQYF. CDR3 coding DNA: TGTGCCAGCAGTTACTACCCACTAGCGGAGCAGTACTTAGGAGCGTACGAGCAGTACTTC.

In this sample, this clonotype turned up a few times. This chain links TRBV14 with TRBJ1-2; no clear D gene. Trimming cost V 3 bases and J 4 bases, with 15 bases left between them. The germline gives CDR1 SGHDN, CDR2 FVKESK. The CDR3 consists of 15 residues. CDR3: CASSQAYGWGYGYTF. In nucleotides, the CDR3 is TGTGCCAGCAGCCAGGCCTACGGGTGGGGCTATGGCTACACCTTC.

V usage is TRBV7-8 and J usage is TRBJ2-7; the D gene is possibly TRBD1 (6 bases). This CDR3 comprises 14 residues. The ends were cut back, 1 base at V and 5 bases at J, with 12 bases in the middle. Germline V CDR1 and CDR2: SGHVS, FQNEAQ. CDR3 bases: TGTGCCAGCAGCTTAGGGACAGTTTTTGACGAGCAGTACTTC. Its protein product is CASSLGTVFDEQYF.